A single sample gave rise to the 9 T cell receptor beta chains below, sequenced in a study of blood T cells in healthy people across ages. Together with a sample-barcoded 5' primer, a J-beta primer mix was included in a second PCR lasting about 7 to 12 cycles. MiXCR, applied by TCRdb to the 5' RACE reads, yields one record per CDR3 protein. The sample gives around 780,000 distinct CDR3 sequences, more than 50% of which show up once; approximately 24% is in the top ten. The sequencing input was blood. Source of these receptors: a man aged 40-49 years in good health.

This clonotype was observed a handful of times. The rearrangement uses TRBV7-9 and TRBJ2-5; 10 nucleotides agree with TRBD2. This CDR3 comprises 20 residues. Germline V gene sequence: CDR1 SEHNR, CDR2 FQNEAQ (reference sequence). The V and J ends lost 2 bases and 4 bases, in that order; junction bases with no gene match: 19. The CDR3 loop is CASSLPKSRLLAGDGETQYF. The CDR3 DNA reads TGTGCCAGCAGCTTACCAAAATCTCGGCTTCTAGCGGGAGATGGAGAGACCCAGTACTTC.

This clonotype was counted between two and nine times. The chain has TRBV12-3 or TRBV12-4 and TRBJ2-5; 8 nucleotides line up with TRBD1. V trimming: 5 bases; J trimming: 4 bases; junction bases outside the gene matches: 12. The length of the CDR3 is 16 residues. CDR3 in amino acids: CASSPGGSRLVETQYF. CDR3 bases: TGTGCCAGCAGTCCAGGGGGCAGCCGCTTGGTAGAGACCCAGTACTTC.

This clonotype was detected ten times or more. The junction does not match germline at one end; this may be a read error. This chain links TRBV5-1 with TRBJ2-7; D possibly uses TRBD1 or TRBD2 (6 bases each). The CDR3 totals 12 residues. CDR1 is SGHRS and CDR2 is YFSETQ in the germline V gene. The CDR3 here is CASSLGGGEQYF. The CDR3, as DNA: TGTGCCAGCAGCCTCGGGGGCGGCGAGCAGTACTTC.

The V call is TRBV5-1, the J call TRBJ2-3; maybe TRBD2 (5 bases). Trimming cost V 0 bases and J 6 bases, with 11 bases left between them. Germline-derived CDR1 and CDR2 are SGHRS and YFSETQ. CDR3 length: 14 amino acids. CDR3 sequence (DNA): TGCGCCAGCAGCTTGGCCGTCCGAGGGGATACGCAGTATTTT. Protein product: CASSLAVRGDTQYF.

This clonotype was recorded a few times. This rearrangement joins TRBV27 to TRBJ2-5; TRBD2 agrees at 12 bases. The CDR3 consists of 14 residues. Germline assignment: CDR1 MNHEY and CDR2 SMNVEV (reference sequence). With 8 bases clipped from V and 9 bases from J, the junction kept 10 bases outside the gene matches. The chain's CDR3 is CASSGTSGPEAQYF. The CDR3 DNA follows: TGTGCCAGCTCCGGGACTAGCGGGCCGGAGGCCCAGTACTTC.

J is TRBJ2-3 and V is TRBV6-2 or TRBV6-3, with D unclear. The CDR3 covers 15 residues. V lost 2 bases to trimming and J lost 0 bases, with 9 bases between them. Germline-derived CDR1 and CDR2 are MNHEY and SVGEGT. The CDR3 is CASSYPSDSTDTQYF. Here the CDR3 DNA reads TGTGCCAGCAGTTACCCCTCTGACAGCACAGATACGCAGTATTTT.

V usage is TRBV20-1 and J usage is TRBJ2-5, with 9 bases fitting TRBD2. Germline V gives CDR1 DFQATT, CDR2 SNEGSKA (reference sequence). V shed 0 bases and J 4 bases; nucleotides not matched to a gene: 15. The CDR3 contains 18 residues. CDR3 region: CSARDLGSGGGAGETQYF. The CDR3 DNA reads as TGCAGTGCTAGAGATTTAGGGTCGGGCGGGGGGGCCGGAGAGACCCAGTACTTC.

This clonotype was seen repeatedly, ten times or more. The gene calls are TRBV28 and TRBJ2-3; D unresolved. V was clipped by 6 bases and J by 3 bases, with 4 bases between them. Germline lookup yields CDR1 MDHEN and CDR2 SYDVKM. The CDR3 is 11 amino acids. As DNA, the CDR3 is TGTGCCAGCAGATCTACAGATACGCAGTATTTT. It yields the protein CASRSTDTQYF.

The chain joins TRBV6-6 to TRBJ2-3; D uncertain. CDR1 and CDR2 from the germline V gene are MNHNY and SVGAGI (reference sequence). V dropped 3 bases and J dropped 4 bases, with 8 bases sitting between them. This CDR3 comprises 13 residues. The CDR3 sequence: CASSYLRADTQYF. Written as DNA, the CDR3 is TGTGCCAGCAGTTATCTCCGAGCAGATACGCAGTATTTT.